The following is a T cell receptor (beta chain) sequence with its context. The data are from a study of blood T cell repertoires in COVID-19. Study overall: There were acute and convalescent COVID-19 samples, and they came from the United States, Italy and Spain.

The germline CDR1 and CDR2 sequences are SGDLS and YYNGEE. The V gene end was trimmed by 2 bases and the J gene end by 4 bases; junction bases not matched to a gene: 10. The CDR3 extends over 17 amino acids. The protocol was immunoSEQ multiplex PCR, while the TCRdb copy is restricted to in-frame clones and leaves out a portion. The sample carries some 220,000 clones, roughly 80% recorded once. Sequenced: peripheral blood. The receptor was isolated from a woman aged 55-75 years with active or convalescent COVID-19. The rearrangement uses TRBV9 and TRBJ2-2; 8 bases match TRBD2. For the CDR3, the DNA is TGTGCCAGCAGCGTCCTCTCAGCGGGGGCGACCACCGGGGAGCTGTTTTTT. It yields the protein CASSVLSAGATTGELFF.